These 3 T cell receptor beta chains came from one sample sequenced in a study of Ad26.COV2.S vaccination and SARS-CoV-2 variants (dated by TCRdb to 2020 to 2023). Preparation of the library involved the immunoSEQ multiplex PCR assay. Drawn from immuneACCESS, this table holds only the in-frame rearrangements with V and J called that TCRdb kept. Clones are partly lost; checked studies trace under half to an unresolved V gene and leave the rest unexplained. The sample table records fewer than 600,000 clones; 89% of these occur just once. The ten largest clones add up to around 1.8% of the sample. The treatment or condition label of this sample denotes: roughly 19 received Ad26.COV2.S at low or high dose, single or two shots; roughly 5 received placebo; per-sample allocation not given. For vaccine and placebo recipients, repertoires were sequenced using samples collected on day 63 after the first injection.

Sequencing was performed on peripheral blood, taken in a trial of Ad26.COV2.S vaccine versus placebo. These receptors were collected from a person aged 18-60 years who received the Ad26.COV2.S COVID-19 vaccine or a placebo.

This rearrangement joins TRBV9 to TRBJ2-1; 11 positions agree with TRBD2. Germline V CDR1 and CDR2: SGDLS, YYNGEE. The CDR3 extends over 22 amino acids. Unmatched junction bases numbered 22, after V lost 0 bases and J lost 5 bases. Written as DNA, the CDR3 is TGTGCCAGCAGCGTAGAACGGACTAGCGGGTTTGGTGGTGGGGATGGGAACAATGAGCAGTTCTTC. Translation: CASSVERTSGFGGGDGNNEQFF. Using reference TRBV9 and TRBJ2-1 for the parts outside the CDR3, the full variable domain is DSGVTQTPKHLITATGQRVTLRCSPRSGDLSVYWYQQSLDQGLQFLIQYYNGEERAKGNILERFSAQQFPDLHSELNLSSLELGDSALYFCASSVERTSGFGGGDGNNEQFFGPGTRLTVL.

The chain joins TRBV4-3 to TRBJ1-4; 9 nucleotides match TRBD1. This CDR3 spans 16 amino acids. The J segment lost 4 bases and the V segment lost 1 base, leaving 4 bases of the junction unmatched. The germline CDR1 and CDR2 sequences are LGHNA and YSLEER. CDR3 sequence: CASSQVRQGGNEKLFF. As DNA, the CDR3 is TGCGCCAGCAGCCAAGTTCGACAGGGGGGTAATGAAAAACTGTTTTTT.

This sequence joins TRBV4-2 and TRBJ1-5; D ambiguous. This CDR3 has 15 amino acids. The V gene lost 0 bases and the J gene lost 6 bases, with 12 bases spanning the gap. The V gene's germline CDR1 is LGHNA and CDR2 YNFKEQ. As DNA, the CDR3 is TGTGCCAGCAGCCAAGACCAGTCGGTTACTCAGCCCCAGCATTTT. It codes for CASSQDQSVTQPQHF.